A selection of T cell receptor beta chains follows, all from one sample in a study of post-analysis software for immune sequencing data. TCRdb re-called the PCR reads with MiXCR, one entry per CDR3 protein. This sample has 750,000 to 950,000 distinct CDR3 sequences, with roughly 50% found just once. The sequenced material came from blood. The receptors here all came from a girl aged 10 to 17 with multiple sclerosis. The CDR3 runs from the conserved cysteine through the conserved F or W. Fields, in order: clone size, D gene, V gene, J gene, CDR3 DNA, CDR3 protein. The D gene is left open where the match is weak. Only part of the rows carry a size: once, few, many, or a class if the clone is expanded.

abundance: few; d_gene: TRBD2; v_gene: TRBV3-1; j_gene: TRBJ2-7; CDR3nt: TGTGCCAGCAGCCTGAACGGGGGGTCTAGCTCCTACGAGCAGTACTTC; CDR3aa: CASSLNGGSSSYEQYF
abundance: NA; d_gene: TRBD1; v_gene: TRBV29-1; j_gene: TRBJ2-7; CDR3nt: TGCAGCGTTGTTAGGACAGGGCTCTACTACGAGCAGTACTTC; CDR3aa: CSVVRTGLYYEQYF
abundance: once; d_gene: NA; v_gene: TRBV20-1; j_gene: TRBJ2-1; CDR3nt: TGCAGTGCTAGACGGGACTCCATGGGGAATGAGCAGTTCTTC; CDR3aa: CSARRDSMGNEQFF
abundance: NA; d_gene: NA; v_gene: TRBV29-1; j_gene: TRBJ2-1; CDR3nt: TGCAGCGTTGAAGATCCCAGTAACTACAATGAGCAGTTCTTC; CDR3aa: CSVEDPSNYNEQFF
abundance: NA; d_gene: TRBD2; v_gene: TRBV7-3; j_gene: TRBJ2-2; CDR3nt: TGTGCCAGCAGCCTCGCCGTGGGGCTAGCGGGAGATAACACCGGGGAGCTGTTTTTT; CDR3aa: CASSLAVGLAGDNTGELFF
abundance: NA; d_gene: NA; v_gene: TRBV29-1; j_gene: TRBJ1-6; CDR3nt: TGCAGCGTTGAAAGGGGTGGGGGTCCCAATTCACCCCTCCACTTT; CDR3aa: CSVERGGGPNSPLHF
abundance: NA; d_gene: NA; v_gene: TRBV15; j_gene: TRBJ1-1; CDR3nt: TGTGCCACCAGCAGTAGCAGGAACACTGAAGCTTTCTTT; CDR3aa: CATSSSRNTEAFF
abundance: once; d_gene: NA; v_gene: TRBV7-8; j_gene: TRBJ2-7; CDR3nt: TGTGCCAGCAGCTTATCGGGGGGCGGAAGGTCCACCTACAATGAGCAGTACTTC; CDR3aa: CASSLSGGGRSTYNEQYF
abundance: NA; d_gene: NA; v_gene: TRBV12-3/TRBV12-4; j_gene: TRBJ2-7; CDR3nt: TGTGCCAGCTCCACCCCCGGGACCTACGAGCAGTACTTC; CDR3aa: CASSTPGTYEQYF
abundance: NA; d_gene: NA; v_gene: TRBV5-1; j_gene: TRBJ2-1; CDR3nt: TGCGCCAGCAGCACCGTCGGGAATGAGCAGTTCTTC; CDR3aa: CASSTVGNEQFF
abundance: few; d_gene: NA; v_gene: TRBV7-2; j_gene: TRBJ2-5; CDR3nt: TGTGCCAGCAGCTTAGTACTGCAGACCCAGTACTTC; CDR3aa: CASSLVLQTQYF
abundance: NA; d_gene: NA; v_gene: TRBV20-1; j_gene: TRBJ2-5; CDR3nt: TGCAGTGCTAGGAGGGCGTCCCAAGAGACCCAGTACTTC; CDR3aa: CSARRASQETQYF
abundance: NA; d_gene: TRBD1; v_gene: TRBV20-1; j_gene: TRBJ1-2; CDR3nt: TGCAGTGCTAGAGCCTCAGGGACAGCCAAAACCTATGGCTACACCTTC; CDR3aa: CSARASGTAKTYGYTF
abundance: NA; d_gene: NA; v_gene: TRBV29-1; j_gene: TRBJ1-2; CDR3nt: TGCAGCGTTGGGCCGAGGCTCAACTATGGCTACACCTTC; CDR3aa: CSVGPRLNYGYTF
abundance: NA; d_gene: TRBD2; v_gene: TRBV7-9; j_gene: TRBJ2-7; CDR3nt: TGTGCCAGCAGCTTAGGATCCGGGACTAGCGGCTACGAGCAGTACTTC; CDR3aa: CASSLGSGTSGYEQYF
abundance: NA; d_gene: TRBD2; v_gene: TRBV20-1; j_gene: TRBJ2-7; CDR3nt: TGCAGTGTTGGGCTAGCGGGATCCTCCTACGAGCAGTACTTC; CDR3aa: CSVGLAGSSYEQYF
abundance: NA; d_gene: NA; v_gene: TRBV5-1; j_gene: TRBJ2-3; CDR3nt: TGCGCCAGCAGCTTGGGGGACAAAGATACGCAGTATTTT; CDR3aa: CASSLGDKDTQYF
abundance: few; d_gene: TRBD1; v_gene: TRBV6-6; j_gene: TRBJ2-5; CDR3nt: TGTGCCAGCAGTTACCCAGACAGGGCCCCGCAAGAGACCCAGTACTTC; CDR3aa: CASSYPDRAPQETQYF
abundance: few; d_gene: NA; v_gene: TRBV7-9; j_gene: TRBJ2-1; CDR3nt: TGTGCCAGCAGAAACCTATCCTACAATGAGCAGTTCTTC; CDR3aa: CASRNLSYNEQFF
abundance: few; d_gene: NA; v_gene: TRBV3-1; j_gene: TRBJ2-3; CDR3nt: TGTGCCAGCAGCCCCGAGGGGAATACGCAGTATTTT; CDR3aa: CASSPEGNTQYF
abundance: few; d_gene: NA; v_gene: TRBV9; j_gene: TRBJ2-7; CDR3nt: TGTGCCAGCAGCGTAGCAACTGGGGGCTACGAGCAGTACTTC; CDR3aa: CASSVATGGYEQYF
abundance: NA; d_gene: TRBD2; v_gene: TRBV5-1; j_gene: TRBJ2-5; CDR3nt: TGCGCCAGCAGCGGCGGCGGGACTAGCGGGGGTGAGACCCAGTACTTC; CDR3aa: CASSGGGTSGGETQYF
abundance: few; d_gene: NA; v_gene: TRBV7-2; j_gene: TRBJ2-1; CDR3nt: TGTGCCAGCAGCTTAGTGGGAGCCCGTATCTACAATGAGCAGTTCTTC; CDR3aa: CASSLVGARIYNEQFF
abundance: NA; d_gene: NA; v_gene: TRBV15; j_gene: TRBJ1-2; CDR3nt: TGTGCCACCAGCAGGAGTCGGGCCGTATATGGCTACACCTTC; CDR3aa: CATSRSRAVYGYTF
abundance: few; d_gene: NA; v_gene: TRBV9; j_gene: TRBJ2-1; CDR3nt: TGTGCCAGCAGCGTCCTTTCTGCGAATGAGCAGTTCTTC; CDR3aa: CASSVLSANEQFF
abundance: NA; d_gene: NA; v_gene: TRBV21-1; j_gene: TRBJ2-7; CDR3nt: TGTGCCAGCAGCAAAGATAATCGGTCGGACAGCCCCTACGAGCAGTACTTC; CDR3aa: CASSKDNRSDSPYEQYF
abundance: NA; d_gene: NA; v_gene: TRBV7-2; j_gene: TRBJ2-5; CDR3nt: TGTGCCAGCAGCTCCCGACGTGAGGGGCAAGAGACCCAGTACTTC; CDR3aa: CASSSRREGQETQYF
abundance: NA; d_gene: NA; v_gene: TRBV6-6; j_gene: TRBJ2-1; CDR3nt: TGTGCCAGCAGTTCTCGGGGGACCTCCTACAATGAGCAGTTCTTC; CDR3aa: CASSSRGTSYNEQFF
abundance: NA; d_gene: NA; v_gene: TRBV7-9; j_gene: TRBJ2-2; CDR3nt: TGTGCCAGCAGCTTCACAGGGTCAACTCCGGGCGGGGAGCTGTTTTTT; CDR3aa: CASSFTGSTPGGELFF
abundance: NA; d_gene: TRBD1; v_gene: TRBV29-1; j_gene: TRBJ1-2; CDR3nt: TGCAGCGTTAGTCCCCGGACAGGATCTAACTATGGCTACACCTTC; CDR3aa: CSVSPRTGSNYGYTF
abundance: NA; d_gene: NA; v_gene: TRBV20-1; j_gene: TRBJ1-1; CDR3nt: TGCAGTGCTAGTTCCCCTGACCGGAGCACTGAAGCTTTCTTT; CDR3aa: CSASSPDRSTEAFF
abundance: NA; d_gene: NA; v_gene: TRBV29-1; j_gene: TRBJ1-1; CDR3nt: TGCAGCGTTGGACACCAAGTAAGGAACACTGAAGCTTTCTTT; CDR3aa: CSVGHQVRNTEAFF
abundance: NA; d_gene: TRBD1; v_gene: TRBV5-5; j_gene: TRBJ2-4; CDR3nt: TGTGCCAGCAGCTGGCCGTCAGGGGGCGCGGTAGCCAAAAACATTCAGTACTTC; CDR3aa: CASSWPSGGAVAKNIQYF
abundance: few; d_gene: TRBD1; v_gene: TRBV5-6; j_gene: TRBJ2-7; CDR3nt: TGTGCCAGCAGATTGATAACAGGGGCGGACTACGAGCAGTACTTC; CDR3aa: CASRLITGADYEQYF
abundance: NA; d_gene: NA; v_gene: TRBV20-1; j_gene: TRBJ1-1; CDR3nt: TGCAGTGCTAGAGTCCGGGCAGACACTGAAGCTTTCTTT; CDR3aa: CSARVRADTEAFF
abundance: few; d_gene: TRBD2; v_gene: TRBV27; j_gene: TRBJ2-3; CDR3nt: TGTGCCAGCGGAACTAGCGGGAGGCCTCCCCCCACAGATACGCAGTATTTT; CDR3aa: CASGTSGRPPPTDTQYF
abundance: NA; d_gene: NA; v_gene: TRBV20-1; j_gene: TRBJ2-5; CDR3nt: TGCAGTGCTAGATTATTTCAGTTCCAAGAGACCCAGTACTTC; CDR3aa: CSARLFQFQETQYF
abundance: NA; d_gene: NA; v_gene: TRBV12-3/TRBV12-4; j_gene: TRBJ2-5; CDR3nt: TGTGCCAGCACAACCGGGGGCATGGAGACCCAGTACTTC; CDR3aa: CASTTGGMETQYF
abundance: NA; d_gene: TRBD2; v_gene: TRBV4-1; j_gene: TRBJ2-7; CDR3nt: TGCGCCAGCAGCCAAGGAGCGGGAGTGTTCTACGAGCAGTACTTC; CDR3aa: CASSQGAGVFYEQYF
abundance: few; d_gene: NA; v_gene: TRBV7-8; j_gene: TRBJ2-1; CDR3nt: TGTGCCAGCAGCTTCCGCCCCGGGTCGCCGCCTAACAATGAGCAGTTCTTC; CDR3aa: CASSFRPGSPPNNEQFF
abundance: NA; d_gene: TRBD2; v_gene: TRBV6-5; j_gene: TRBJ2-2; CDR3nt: TGTGCCAGCAGTTACTATATAGCGGGAGGGGCCGGGGAGCTGTTTTTT; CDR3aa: CASSYYIAGGAGELFF
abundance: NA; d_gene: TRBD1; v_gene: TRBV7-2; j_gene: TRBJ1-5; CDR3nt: TGTGCCAGCAGCTCGGGAGGAGGGGGCTTTAGCAATCAGCCCCAGCATTTT; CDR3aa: CASSSGGGGFSNQPQHF
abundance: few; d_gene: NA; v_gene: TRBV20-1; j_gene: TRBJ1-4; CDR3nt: TGCAGTGCTAGGAGCCAGGGCCTAGAAAAACTGTTTTTT; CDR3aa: CSARSQGLEKLFF
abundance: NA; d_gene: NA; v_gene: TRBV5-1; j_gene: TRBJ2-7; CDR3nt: TGCGCCAGCAACTTTGACAAGGGCGAGCAGTACTTC; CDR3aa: CASNFDKGEQYF
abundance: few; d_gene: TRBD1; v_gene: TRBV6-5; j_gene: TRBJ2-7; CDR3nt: TGTGCCAGCAGCCGCCCCACAGGGGGCCTCTACGAGCAGTACTTC; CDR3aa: CASSRPTGGLYEQYF
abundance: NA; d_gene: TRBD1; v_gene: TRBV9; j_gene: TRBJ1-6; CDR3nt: TGTGCCAGCAGCGTAGTGGGACAGGATTCACCCCTCCACTTT; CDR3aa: CASSVVGQDSPLHF
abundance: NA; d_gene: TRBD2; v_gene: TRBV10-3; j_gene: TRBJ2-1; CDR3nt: TGTGCCATCAGCCTAGCGGGAGGGCCCAGTGAGCAGTTCTTC; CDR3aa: CAISLAGGPSEQFF
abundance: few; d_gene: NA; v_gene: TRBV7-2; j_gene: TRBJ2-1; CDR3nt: TGTGCCAGCAGCTTAGACCGTGGTGGGTATACTGAGCAGTTCTTC; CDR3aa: CASSLDRGGYTEQFF
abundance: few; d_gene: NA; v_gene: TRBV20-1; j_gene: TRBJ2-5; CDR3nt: TGCAGTGCCCATGGGACCGAATCCACAAGAACCCAGTACTTC; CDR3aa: CSAHGTESTRTQYF